What follows are 25 T cell receptor beta chains derived from one specimen sequenced in a study of T cells in Graves' hyperthyroidism and ophthalmopathy (dated by TCRdb to the late 2010s). Libraries were constructed by multiplex PCR. The sample was run on an Illumina HiSeq 2000. TCR beta CDR3 regions were amplified from RNA transcripts. For the first round of RT-PCR on the TCR CDR3, the HTBI primer set was used together with the Qiagen OneStep RT-PCR kit. The public sequencing data were trimmed at Q25 with fastp and processed into clonotypes with MiXCR by TCRdb, which kept only in-frame beta chains. One record per CDR3 amino acid sequence lists the most common genes and DNA. The sample yields roughly 500,000 distinct CDR3 sequences; around 46% were counted once. 15% to 20% of the sample lies in the top ten. Sequencing was carried out using peripheral blood or thyroid tissue (not recorded which). The receptors come from an adult woman with Graves' disease, either hyperthyroidism or ophthalmopathy (not recorded which).

The chain couples TRBV4-1 to TRBJ1-4; 7 bases map to TRBD1. CDR1 and CDR2 (germline): MGHRA, YSYEKL. V shed 4 bases, J shed 8 bases, and the junction held 7 bases outside the gene matches. CDR3 length: 14 amino acids. CDR3 protein: CASSPNRGGEKLFF. The CDR3 bases are TGCGCCAGCAGCCCGAACAGGGGAGGCGAAAAACTGTTTTTT.

V usage is TRBV7-9 and J usage is TRBJ2-6; D unresolved. CDR3 length equals 15 residues. Germline CDR1 reads SEHNR; CDR2 reads FQNEAQ (reference sequence). V shed 3 bases and J shed 2 bases, with 8 bases lying between them. This CDR3 is CASSFPQAGANVLTF. CDR3 nucleotide sequence: TGTGCCAGCAGCTTCCCCCAGGCTGGGGCCAACGTCCTGACTTTC.

This clonotype was recorded many times. V usage is TRBV11-2 and J usage is TRBJ2-5; TRBD2 matches 7 bases. V shed 3 bases, J shed 5 bases, and the junction held 9 bases outside the gene matches. In germline, CDR1 is SGHAT, CDR2 FQNNGV. CDR3 size: 15 residues. The CDR3 spells CASSFEPTSSETQYF. Here the CDR3 DNA reads TGTGCCAGCAGCTTCGAACCGACTAGCTCTGAGACCCAGTACTTC.

This sequence joins TRBV24-1 and TRBJ1-1; 7 positions agree with TRBD1. This CDR3 region has 12 residues. Germline V lookup: CDR1 KGHDR, CDR2 SFDVKD. The V and J ends lost 2 bases and 12 bases, in that order; junction bases with no gene match: 5. The CDR3 loop is CATSDSDRRPFF. CDR3 coding DNA: TGTGCCACCAGTGATTCGGACAGGCGGCCTTTCTTT.

This clonotype was detected ten times or more. J is TRBJ1-3 and V is TRBV13; the D is unclear. Germline CDR1 is PRHDT and CDR2 is FYEKMQ (reference sequence). Trimming pared 4 bases from V and 1 base from J, leaving 8 bases between. This CDR3 is built from 14 residues. This chain's CDR3 is CASSSEGSGNTIYF. The CDR3, as DNA: TGTGCCAGCAGCTCCGAAGGGTCTGGAAACACCATATATTTT.

DNA of the CDR3: TGTGCCACCAGCAGAGCAGGGGACAGGAGGACTGGAAACACCATATATTTT. This codes for CATSRAGDRRTGNTIYF. This rearrangement joins TRBV15 to TRBJ1-3; 8 nucleotides match TRBD1. The trim removed 1 base at V and 2 bases at J, leaving 7 bases unmatched. The CDR3 is 17 amino acids. Germline V gene lookup returns CDR1 LNHNV and CDR2 YYDKDF (reference sequence).

The chain couples TRBV7-9 to TRBJ2-7, with 7 nucleotides matching TRBD1. The CDR3 loop spans 16 amino acids. Looked up from germline, CDR1 is SEHNR and CDR2 is FQNEAQ (reference sequence). V lost 8 bases, J lost 4 bases, and 17 bases stayed unmatched. The CDR3 DNA is TGTGCCAGCCGTGAGAACGCCGGGACAGCCGGTTACGAGCAGTACTTC. Protein product: CASRENAGTAGYEQYF.

V usage is TRBV19 and J usage is TRBJ1-1, with a weak D call TRBD1 (5 bases). The germline V gene encodes CDR1 LNHDA and CDR2 SQIVND (reference sequence). Between the trimmed V and J ends, which lost 5 bases and 4 bases, there was a span of 14 bases. This CDR3 contains 14 residues. The CDR3: CASSEALGGTEAFF. The CDR3 DNA is TGTGCCAGTAGTGAGGCTTTGGGGGGCACTGAAGCTTTCTTT.

This clonotype appeared a single time. The genes are TRBV10-2 and TRBJ2-7; 10 bases are shared with TRBD2. Germline values: CDR1 WSHSY, CDR2 SAAADI. J was trimmed by 1 base and V by 4 bases; bases with no gene match: 7. The CDR3 contains 16 residues. CDR3 DNA sequence: TGCGCCAGCAGTGCTAGGAAACTAGCGGGATCCTACGAGCAGTACTTC. Translated: CASSARKLAGSYEQYF.

This clonotype was picked up many times. The chain couples TRBV3-1 to TRBJ2-5; D is perhaps TRBD2 (5 bases). V dropped 1 base and J dropped 5 bases, with 14 bases sitting between them. Germline-derived CDR1 and CDR2 are LGHDT and YNNKEL (reference sequence). The CDR3 length is 15 residues. CDR3 coding DNA: TGTGCCAGCAGCCAAGGATCCCTAGCTGTCGAGACCCAGTACTTC. Amino acids: CASSQGSLAVETQYF.

The chain is built from TRBV29-1 and TRBJ1-1, with D possibly being TRBD1 (5 bases). The germline gives CDR1 SQVTM, CDR2 ANQGSEA. The CDR3 is 12 amino acids. This CDR3 is CSAVTVNTEAFF. The CDR3, as DNA: TGCAGTGCCGTGACAGTGAACACTGAAGCTTTCTTT.

This clonotype was recorded many times. The CDR3 region has the DNA TGCAGTGCTGAAACCCCTTACGAGCAGTACTTC. Protein product: CSAETPYEQYF. The rearrangement uses TRBV20-1 and TRBJ2-7; the D is unclear. Trimming shortened V by 5 bases and J by 4 bases, and 9 bases separated the two germline ends. The CDR3 extends over 11 amino acids. Germline V gives CDR1 DFQATT, CDR2 SNEGSKA (reference sequence).

V gene TRBV7-2 combines with J gene TRBJ2-5; D is possibly TRBD2 (5 bases). Trimming took off 5 bases at V and 5 bases at J, with 18 bases between the two ends. CDR1 and CDR2 (germline): SGHTA, FQGNSA. The length of the CDR3 is 15 residues. The CDR3 nucleotides read TGTGCCAGCAGCCTTGACACCGGCGGACTGGAGACCCAGTACTTC. Amino acid sequence: CASSLDTGGLETQYF.

This clonotype was seen only a few times. The rearrangement joins TRBV5-4 to TRBJ1-1, with D perhaps TRBD1 (5 bases). The V and J ends lost 3 bases and 6 bases respectively, with 12 bases between them. The CDR3 is made up of 13 amino acids. CDR1 is SGHNT and CDR2 is YYREEE in the germline V gene (reference sequence). CDR3 in amino acids: CASSSQVGPEAFF. CDR3 DNA sequence: TGTGCCAGCAGCTCACAGGTTGGACCTGAAGCTTTCTTT.

This clonotype has ten or more counts. The rearrangement joins TRBV2 to TRBJ2-7; 10 nucleotides align to TRBD2. Germline CDR1 is SNHLY and CDR2 is FYNNEI. The CDR3 covers 16 residues. Unmatched junction bases numbered 7, after V lost 3 bases and J lost 2 bases. CDR3 in amino acids: CASSEPSGSDTYEQYF. The CDR3 nucleotides read TGTGCCAGCAGTGAGCCTAGCGGGAGTGATACCTACGAGCAGTACTTC.

This rearrangement joins TRBV6-6 to TRBJ1-1; D is ambiguous. Trimming removed 7 bases from V and 10 bases from J, with 13 bases in between. The CDR3 spans 11 residues. Germline CDR1 reads MNHNY; CDR2 reads SVGAGI (reference sequence). The CDR3 sequence is CASKTSAGAFF. CDR3 coding DNA: TGTGCCAGCAAGACTTCGGCTGGAGCTTTCTTT.

The chain uses TRBV15 and TRBJ2-2; weak D call: TRBD2 (5 bases). V was pared by 3 bases and J by 4 bases, with 21 bases between. CDR3 length: 18 amino acids. Germline V gene data show CDR1 as LNHNV and CDR2 as YYDKDF (reference sequence). CDR3 bases: TGTGCCACCAGCAGCGTTGAAGAGGCGGGCAGTCTCACCGGGGAGCTGTTTTTT. Its translation: CATSSVEEAGSLTGELFF.

V and J are TRBV11-2 and TRBJ1-3; D unresolved. Germline V gives CDR1 SGHAT, CDR2 FQNNGV. This CDR3 contains 13 residues. V was shortened by 4 bases and J by 5 bases, with 9 bases between the two germline ends. CDR3 DNA sequence: TGTGCCAGCAGCTCAACCACACGAAACACCATATATTTT. It translates to CASSSTTRNTIYF.

The V gene is TRBV10-3, the J gene TRBJ2-3; D is possibly TRBD2 (10 bases). CDR1 and CDR2 from the germline V gene are ENHRY and SYGVKD. The V gene lost 10 bases and the J gene lost 0 bases, with 29 bases spanning the gap. This CDR3 is 19 amino acids long. CDR3 in amino acids: CATGQGLGAGGTSTDTQYF. The DNA of the CDR3 is TGTGCCACCGGACAGGGGCTGGGAGCGGGAGGGACTAGCACAGATACGCAGTATTTT.

In its sample, this clonotype was seen many times. This CDR3 reads CASSFFAGQQETQYF. The CDR3 DNA reads TGTGCCAGCAGTTTTTTTGCTGGACAGCAAGAGACCCAGTACTTC. The J gene is TRBJ2-5, the V gene TRBV12-3 or TRBV12-4, with a possible D match to TRBD1 (6 bases). The CDR3 loop spans 15 amino acids. The V end lost 3 bases, the J end lost 2 bases, and 13 bases lay between the germline ends.

The CDR3 coding sequence is TGTGCCAGCAGCTCGACAGGGAAACATTCACCCCTCCACTTT. Encoded protein: CASSSTGKHSPLHF. The chain couples TRBV12-3 or TRBV12-4 to TRBJ1-6, with TRBD1 matching over 7 bases. The trim removed 6 bases at V and 8 bases at J, leaving 7 bases unmatched. The CDR3 consists of 14 residues.

The V and J genes are TRBV7-2 and TRBJ2-7; 7 bases are shared with TRBD2. The J segment lost 2 bases and the V segment lost 5 bases, leaving 9 bases of the junction unmatched. The germline V gene has CDR1 SGHTA and CDR2 FQGNSA. The CDR3 loop spans 15 amino acids. The CDR3 sequence is CASSPLGGSAYEQYF. CDR3 coding DNA: TGTGCCAGCAGCCCCCTCGGCGGGAGTGCCTACGAGCAGTACTTC.

The chain recombines TRBV7-3 with TRBJ2-5; 8 nucleotides line up with TRBD1. Trimming took 5 bases from V and 5 from J; bases not matched to a gene: 10. The CDR3 runs 15 residues. Per the germline V gene, CDR1 is SGHTA and CDR2 is FQGTGA. Here the CDR3 reads CASSPGGTGSETQYF. CDR3 in DNA: TGTGCCAGCAGCCCGGGCGGGACAGGCTCCGAGACCCAGTACTTC.

The chain uses TRBV7-8 and TRBJ1-2, with D perhaps TRBD1 (5 bases). This CDR3 contains 17 residues. Germline assignment: CDR1 SGHVS and CDR2 FQNEAQ. V dropped 3 bases and J dropped 8 bases, with 25 bases sitting between them. DNA for the CDR3: TGTGCCAGCAGCTTTTTTAGGGTAGCGGGGGGAATGAAAGGCTACACCTTC. It yields the protein CASSFFRVAGGMKGYTF. Full variable domain (remainder filled in from reference TRBV7-8 and TRBJ1-2): GAGVSQSPRYKVAKRGQDVALRCDPISGHVSLFWYQQALGQGPEFLTYFQNEAQLDKSGLPSDRFFAERPEGSVSTLKIQRTQQEDSAVYLCASSFFRVAGGMKGYTFGSGTRLTVV.

To note about this clonotype: A much more abundant neighbour one base away suggests this may be a read error. The chain joins TRBV28 to TRBJ1-5; D is uncertain. Germline V gives CDR1 MDHEN, CDR2 SYDVKM. The CDR3 sequence is 13 residues long. The CDR3 sequence is CASSLRVFQSQHF. As DNA, the CDR3 is TGTGCCAGCAGTTTGCGGGTCTTTCAGTCCCAGCATTTT.